This is a list of T cell receptor beta chains from one sample in a study of blood T cells in healthy people across ages. TCRdb ran MiXCR on the 5' RACE reads and lists one entry per CDR3 protein. The sample carries under 2,000,000 distinct CDR3 sequences, around half recorded once. Sequencing was done on a sample of blood. The source is a woman in her forties in good health. Both conserved end residues are part of each CDR3. Each record gives: J gene, clone size, V gene, D gene, CDR3 protein, CDR3 DNA. D genes are given only for firm matches. Clone size is shown for a subset of rows, as once, few, many or a class of expanded clone.

TRBJ2-6 | NA | TRBV6-6 | TRBD2 | CASSPMGGCGGANVLTF | TGTGCCAGCAGTCCCATGGGGGGGTGCGGTGGGGCCAACGTCCTGACTTTC
TRBJ1-4 | NA | TRBV18 | NA | CASSPGRATNEKLFF | TGTGCCAGCAGCCCTGGACGGGCAACTAATGAAAAACTGTTTTTT
TRBJ2-1 | few | TRBV4-3 | TRBD1 | CASSQDSAGTGYYNEQFF | TGCGCCAGCAGCCAAGATAGCGCGGGGACAGGTTATTACAATGAGCAGTTCTTC
TRBJ2-3 | NA | TRBV4-3 | NA | CASSQDRRGTDTQYF | TGCGCCAGCAGCCAAGATCGGCGGGGCACAGATACGCAGTATTTT
TRBJ2-7 | few | TRBV27 | NA | CASSLLWGPPYEQYF | TGTGCCAGCAGTTTATTATGGGGGCCTCCCTACGAGCAGTACTTC
TRBJ2-1 | few | TRBV5-1 | NA | CASSPRSPYNEQFF | TGCGCCAGCAGTCCGCGGAGCCCATACAATGAGCAGTTCTTC
TRBJ2-7 | few | TRBV19 | TRBD2 | CASSILAGVYNEQYF | TGTGCCAGTAGTATACTAGCGGGGGTCTACAATGAGCAGTACTTC
TRBJ1-2 | NA | TRBV5-1 | TRBD1 | CASSPGTGGSVAGYTF | TGCGCCAGCAGCCCCGGGACAGGGGGCAGCGTCGCTGGCTACACCTTC
TRBJ2-1 | NA | TRBV20-1 | TRBD2 | CSAPRTSGRSTYNEQFF | TGCAGTGCCCCCCGCACTAGCGGACGCTCTACTTACAATGAGCAGTTCTTC
TRBJ1-1 | once | TRBV28 | TRBD1 | CASSFSTGGEKRAFF | TGTGCCAGCAGTTTCTCCACAGGGGGCGAAAAACGAGCTTTCTTT
TRBJ1-4 | NA | TRBV7-9 | TRBD1 | CASSPRTGGKSTNEKLFF | TGTGCCAGCAGCCCGCGGACAGGGGGGAAAAGCACTAATGAAAAACTGTTTTTT
TRBJ2-3 | NA | TRBV20-1 | NA | CSATQVGDTQYF | TGCAGTGCCACTCAGGTTGGAGATACGCAGTATTTT
TRBJ2-7 | few | TRBV28 | NA | CASSFRGGVYEQYF | TGTGCCAGCAGTTTCCGAGGGGGAGTTTACGAGCAGTACTTC
TRBJ2-7 | few | TRBV3-1 | NA | CASSQAAGGHEQYF | TGTGCCAGCAGCCAAGCTGCCGGGGGCCACGAGCAGTACTTC
TRBJ2-7 | NA | TRBV24-1 | TRBD1 | CARTRAGGFYEQYF | TGTGCCAGAACGAGGGCAGGGGGATTCTACGAGCAGTACTTC
TRBJ2-5 | few | TRBV20-1 | TRBD2 | CSAALPTSLGETQYF | TGCAGTGCAGCACTCCCGACTAGCCTAGGGGAGACCCAGTACTTC
TRBJ2-7 | NA | TRBV4-1 | NA | CASSHRPGTHEQYF | TGCGCCAGCAGCCATCGTCCCGGCACCCACGAGCAGTACTTC
TRBJ1-6 | NA | TRBV28 | NA | CASSSLSFWADSPLHF | TGTGCCAGCAGTTCCCTTTCCTTCTGGGCCGATTCACCCCTCCACTTT
TRBJ1-4 | NA | TRBV18 | NA | CASSRSPDEKLFF | TGTGCCAGCTCGCGTTCGCCTGATGAAAAACTGTTTTTT
TRBJ2-1 | NA | TRBV10-2 | TRBD2 | CASWTPSGGANEQFF | TGCGCCAGCTGGACCCCTAGCGGGGGGGCCAATGAGCAGTTCTTC
TRBJ1-2 | once | TRBV27 | NA | CASSSLSMVYGYTF | TGTGCCAGCAGTTCCCTGAGTATGGTCTATGGCTACACCTTC
TRBJ1-1 | NA | TRBV29-1 | NA | CSVEDVGRSNTEAFF | TGCAGCGTTGAAGATGTAGGACGGTCGAACACTGAAGCTTTCTTT
TRBJ2-7 | NA | TRBV28 | TRBD1 | CASSLLFEGAEQYF | TGTGCCAGCAGTTTATTATTTGAGGGGGCCGAGCAGTACTTC
TRBJ2-4 | NA | TRBV3-1 | NA | CASSGRQRGNEQYF | TGTGCCAGCAGCGGACGACAGAGAGGGAATGAGCAGTACTTC
TRBJ2-1 | NA | TRBV18 | NA | CASSPTAGPSYNEQFF | TGTGCCAGCTCACCAACTGCGGGGCCCTCCTACAATGAGCAGTTCTTC
TRBJ2-1 | NA | TRBV20-1 | NA | CSARPGTMRDEQFF | TGCAGTGCTAGACCCGGGACAATGCGGGATGAGCAGTTCTTC
TRBJ2-5 | NA | TRBV15 | TRBD1 | CATSRTRTGGGETQYF | TGTGCCACCAGCAGGACCAGGACAGGGGGGGGAGAGACCCAGTACTTC
TRBJ2-7 | few | TRBV5-6 | NA | CASSVLLSAYEQYF | TGTGCCAGCAGCGTGCTTCTGAGTGCCTACGAGCAGTACTTC
TRBJ2-6 | few | TRBV11-1 | TRBD1 | CASSLAGGVGANVLTF | TGTGCCAGCAGCTTAGCAGGGGGCGTTGGGGCCAACGTCCTGACTTTC
TRBJ2-3 | NA | TRBV5-1 | TRBD2 | CASKLAGVPDTQYF | TGCGCCAGCAAATTAGCGGGGGTACCGGATACGCAGTATTTT
TRBJ2-1 | NA | TRBV6-1 | NA | CASRGFVESSYNEQFF | TGTGCCAGCAGGGGGTTTGTTGAGAGCTCCTACAATGAGCAGTTCTTC
TRBJ2-7 | NA | TRBV15 | TRBD1 | CATSRDYGTVAYEQYF | TGTGCCACCAGCAGAGATTACGGGACAGTAGCCTACGAGCAGTACTTC
TRBJ2-5 | NA | TRBV7-2 | NA | CAIRSSGDRETQYF | TGTGCCATCCGTTCGTCTGGGGATAGGGAGACCCAGTACTTC
TRBJ1-6 | NA | TRBV2 | NA | CASTDASGYLLHF | TGTGCCAGCACTGATGCGTCAGGTTATCTCCTCCACTTT
TRBJ2-7 | NA | TRBV12-3/TRBV12-4 | NA | CASSLSGFQYEQYF | TGTGCCAGCAGTTTAAGTGGTTTTCAATACGAGCAGTACTTC
TRBJ2-3 | NA | TRBV9 | TRBD2 | CASSVPSGGLDTQYF | TGTGCCAGCAGCGTGCCTAGCGGGGGGTTGGATACGCAGTATTTT
TRBJ2-3 | NA | TRBV12-3/TRBV12-4 | NA | CASSLVEGDTQYF | TGTGCCAGCAGTTTAGTCGAGGGAGATACGCAGTATTTT
TRBJ2-7 | NA | TRBV29-1 | NA | CSVEFRYNEQYF | TGCAGCGTTGAATTCAGGTACAATGAGCAGTACTTC
TRBJ2-6 | NA | TRBV7-9 | NA | CVSSLGSGANVLTF | TGTGTCAGCAGCTTAGGCTCTGGGGCCAACGTCCTGACTTTC
TRBJ2-7 | NA | TRBV27 | NA | CASTPTRGSYEQYF | TGTGCCAGCACCCCAACGAGGGGGTCCTACGAGCAGTACTTC
TRBJ1-1 | few | TRBV7-9 | NA | CAIGTTGTEAFF | TGTGCCATAGGGACCACGGGCACTGAAGCTTTCTTT
TRBJ1-1 | NA | TRBV6-6 | NA | CASSYSTLQAFF | TGTGCCAGCAGTTACTCAACGTTGCAAGCTTTCTTT
TRBJ2-7 | NA | TRBV20-1 | NA | CSARGQAYNEQYF | TGCAGTGCTAGAGGACAGGCCTACAATGAGCAGTACTTC
TRBJ2-1 | NA | TRBV7-2 | NA | CASSEMVGDEQFF | TGTGCCAGCAGCGAAATGGTCGGCGACGAGCAGTTCTTC
TRBJ2-7 | few | TRBV28 | TRBD1 | CASSRGQQVSYEQYF | TGTGCCAGCAGCCGGGGACAGCAGGTTTCCTACGAGCAGTACTTC
TRBJ2-5 | many | TRBV25-1 | NA | CASSESASRETQYF | TGTGCCAGCAGTGAATCCGCCAGCAGAGAGACCCAGTACTTC
TRBJ2-1 | NA | TRBV29-1 | TRBD1 | CSVVIPRTGLNEQFF | TGCAGCGTTGTTATCCCGCGGACAGGCCTCAATGAGCAGTTCTTC
TRBJ2-5 | many | TRBV3-1 | NA | CASSQEQGRAETQYF | TGTGCCAGCAGCCAAGAACAGGGACGGGCAGAGACCCAGTACTTC
TRBJ2-3 | few | TRBV15 | NA | CATSRDHRNTDTQYF | TGTGCCACCAGCAGAGATCACAGAAACACAGATACGCAGTATTTT
TRBJ1-1 | NA | TRBV27 | NA | CASSFQGIYTEAFF | TGTGCCAGCAGTTTCCAGGGGATCTACACTGAAGCTTTCTTT
TRBJ2-5 | few | TRBV15 | NA | CATSREAPAAQETQYF | TGTGCCACCAGCAGAGAAGCCCCAGCTGCGCAAGAGACCCAGTACTTC
TRBJ1-2 | NA | TRBV7-9 | NA | CASSLAHHRVHYGYTF | TGTGCCAGCAGCTTAGCGCACCACAGGGTACACTATGGCTACACCTTC
TRBJ2-1 | NA | TRBV12-3/TRBV12-4 | NA | CASSFGLCCNEQFF | TGTGCCAGCAGTTTTGGTCTCTGCTGCAATGAGCAGTTCTTC
TRBJ1-2 | NA | TRBV20-1 | NA | CSARNGEAYGYTF | TGCAGTGCAAGGAATGGGGAAGCTTATGGCTACACCTTC
TRBJ2-6 | many | TRBV20-1 | TRBD1 | CSALAGTGAVGANVLTF | TGCAGTGCCTTAGCCGGGACAGGGGCTGTGGGGGCCAACGTCCTGACTTTC